These 14 T cell receptor beta chains share one sample of origin, sequenced in a study of blood T cell repertoires in COVID-19. Only in-frame clones appear in the TCRdb table, and some are missing; sequencing was by immunoSEQ multiplex PCR. The sample consists of approximately 140,000 clones, roughly 84% of them appearing once. Sequencing was performed on peripheral blood. These receptors were obtained from a man between 65 and 79 years old with acute or convalescent COVID-19.

This chain joins TRBV19 and TRBJ1-1; no clear D gene. CDR3 length: 12 residues. Germline CDR1 is LNHDA and CDR2 is SQIVND (reference sequence). Trimming left V 2 bases short and J 2 bases short, with 3 bases between. CDR3 coding DNA: TGTGCCAGTAGTATAACTAACACTGAAGCTTTCTTT. It codes for CASSITNTEAFF.

The V call is TRBV19, the J call TRBJ2-7, with TRBD1 matching over 7 bases. CDR1 and CDR2 (germline): LNHDA, SQIVND (reference sequence). V was pared by 2 bases and J by 3 bases, with 10 bases of the junction left unmatched. CDR3 length equals 16 residues. DNA for the CDR3: TGTGCCAGTAGTATACGGGACAGCCCTATTATCTACGAGCAGTACTTC. Protein: CASSIRDSPIIYEQYF.

J is TRBJ1-2 and V is TRBV28; 9 positions agree with TRBD1. The CDR3 spans 16 residues. Germline-derived CDR1 and CDR2 are MDHEN and SYDVKM. With 6 bases clipped from V and 0 bases from J, the junction kept 8 bases outside the gene matches. The CDR3 region has the DNA TGTGCCAGCAGGGACAGGGGATGGGGCCCTAACTATGGCTACACCTTC. The encoded protein is CASRDRGWGPNYGYTF.

This chain joins TRBV3-1 (or the pseudogene TRBV3-2) and TRBJ2-7, with 8 bases matching TRBD1. The V gene's germline CDR1 is LGHDT and CDR2 YNNKEL (reference sequence). Trimming removed 2 bases from V and 4 bases from J; junction bases left unmatched: 13. The CDR3 covers 17 residues. For the CDR3, the DNA is TGTGCCAGCAGCCAAATGGGTGGCAGGGGGCGCGCGTACGAGCAGTACTTC. This encodes CASSQMGGRGRAYEQYF.

J is TRBJ1-3 and V is TRBV11-2; 7 bases are shared with TRBD1. Germline values: CDR1 SGHAT, CDR2 FQNNGV. The J segment lost 0 bases and the V segment lost 5 bases, leaving 4 bases of the junction unmatched. This CDR3 has 15 residues. Written as DNA, the CDR3 is TGTGCCAGCAGCCCACAGGGGCGCTCTGGAAACACCATATATTTT. Translated: CASSPQGRSGNTIYF.

V gene TRBV19 combines with J gene TRBJ1-5; 7 positions agree with TRBD1. The CDR3 consists of 15 residues. Trimming at V came to 5 bases and at J to 6 bases, leaving 10 bases not matched to a gene. The germline gives CDR1 LNHDA, CDR2 SQIVND (reference sequence). Here the CDR3 DNA reads TGTGCCAGTAGTGAAATAGGACAGGAAGGTCAGCCCCAGCATTTT. It encodes CASSEIGQEGQPQHF.

This chain links TRBV27 with TRBJ2-3; 8 nucleotides line up with TRBD2. Trimming took 5 bases from V and 2 from J; bases not matched to a gene: 3. The CDR3 is 14 amino acids. Looked up from germline, CDR1 is MNHEY and CDR2 is SMNVEV (reference sequence). The CDR3 loop reads CASSAGGFTDTQYF. CDR3 DNA sequence: TGTGCCAGCAGTGCGGGAGGATTCACAGATACGCAGTATTTT.

This chain joins TRBV11-2 and TRBJ2-1; 8 bases line up with TRBD1. The CDR3 extends over 14 amino acids. Germline lookup yields CDR1 SGHAT and CDR2 FQNNGV. V was clipped by 4 bases and J by 5 bases; unmatched bases: 4. This CDR3 reads CASSSRGPHNEQFF. As DNA, the CDR3 is TGTGCCAGCAGCTCCAGGGGGCCTCACAATGAGCAGTTCTTC.

The rearrangement uses TRBV6-5 and TRBJ2-1; TRBD1 aligns across 9 bases. The CDR3 sequence is 15 residues long. Germline V lookup: CDR1 MNHEY, CDR2 SVGAGI. V was clipped by 6 bases and J by 3 bases; unmatched bases: 6. Written as DNA, the CDR3 is TGTGCCAGCAGGGCCGGGACAGGGCTCTACAATGAGCAGTTCTTC. This codes for CASRAGTGLYNEQFF.

The chain joins TRBV15 to TRBJ2-5; TRBD1 aligns across 7 bases. The J segment lost 5 bases and the V segment lost 3 bases, leaving 9 bases of the junction unmatched. The germline V gene encodes CDR1 LNHNV and CDR2 YYDKDF (reference sequence). CDR3 length: 15 residues. CDR3 amino acids: CATSRQRGPGETQYF. The CDR3, as DNA: TGTGCCACCAGCAGGCAGAGGGGGCCAGGGGAGACCCAGTACTTC.

The CDR3 protein is CSVDGTRTDTQYF. For the CDR3, the DNA is TGCAGCGTTGACGGGACTCGCACAGATACGCAGTATTTT. The chain uses TRBV29-1 and TRBJ2-3; D might be TRBD2 (6 bases). Trimming stripped 3 bases from V and 1 base from J, with 8 bases between. The CDR3 loop spans 13 amino acids. Germline values: CDR1 SQVTM, CDR2 ANQGSEA.

The chain carries TRBV6-1 and TRBJ2-5; TRBD1 might be the D (5 bases). V was cut by 1 base and J by 6 bases, with 18 bases left in between. Per the germline V gene, CDR1 is MNHNS and CDR2 is SASEGT. CDR3 length equals 16 residues. For the CDR3, the DNA is TGTGCCAGCAGTGAAGACCACCGGTCCAGGGCGAAGACCCAGTACTTC. Residues: CASSEDHRSRAKTQYF.

DNA of the CDR3: TGTGCCAGCAGTGAAGGTCAGGGTAACGGGGAGCTGTTTTTT. Translating gives CASSEGQGNGELFF. The chain has TRBV6-1 and TRBJ2-2; possibly TRBD1 for D (5 bases). The germline V gene encodes CDR1 MNHNS and CDR2 SASEGT. Trimming removed 1 base at V and 7 bases at J, with 10 bases between. The CDR3 spans 14 residues.

V and J are TRBV7-2 and TRBJ1-1; 9 bases fit TRBD1. CDR1 is SGHTA, CDR2 FQGNSA, per germline. The CDR3 sequence is 14 residues long. Trimming cost V 4 bases and J 7 bases; bases outside gene matches: 7. CDR3 in amino acids: CASSSWDRANEAFF. The CDR3 coding sequence is TGTGCCAGCAGCTCGTGGGACAGGGCTAATGAAGCTTTCTTT.